The entry that follows covers one TCR beta chain sequence. The target antigen is unknown. Trimming at V came to 3 bases and at J to 5 bases, leaving 8 bases not matched to a gene. From germline, CDR1 is SGHDN and CDR2 FVKESK. This CDR3 is 16 amino acids long. This entry comes from a study of human T cells and chemical hapten exposure. General study points: In comparison with controls, expanded TCRs gave rise to a significantly larger number of large CDR3 similarity clusters.

Study processing details: Samples contained a median of roughly 93,000 TCRs, with a range of about 23,224 to 750,000. Each CDR3 protein gets one entry after TCRdb re-called the RACE reads with MiXCR. These V and J calls are TCRdb output, not the study's own analysis. This sample carries under 200,000 distinct CDR3 sequences, roughly 15% of them seen once, and the ten largest clones take 1.5% to 2%. The sample's time point: patch test 1, 2 weeks after DPC sensitization. Treatment denoted: therapeutic diphenylcyclopropenone sensitization with weekly scalp DPC. Alopecia patients, 18 to 70 years old and DPC-suitable, served as donors.

The input for sequencing was whole blood, taken in connection with sensitization to the hapten diphenylcyclopropenone (DPC). V usage is TRBV14 and J usage is TRBJ2-3; 10 bases agree with TRBD2. This receptor was obtained from a woman in her 30s with alopecia areata. Some clones in this sample may be carry-over from other donors' samples. CDR3 in DNA: TGTGCCAGCAGCCAGGGTGCTAGCGGGAGTAGAGATACGCAGTATTTT. Residues: CASSQGASGSRDTQYF.